This TCR beta chain was retrieved from a study of T-cell memory formation after mild COVID-19. The J segment lost 6 bases and the V segment lost 4 bases, leaving 3 bases of the junction unmatched. This CDR3 region has 14 residues. Germline values: CDR1 SGHRS, CDR2 YFSETQ. MiXCR, run by TCRdb on the 5' RACE reads, gives a single entry per CDR3 protein. There are roughly 160,000 distinct CDR3 sequences in the sample; around a tenth occur only once, and 3% to 4% lies in the top ten. The source material was PBMCs or a T cell subset sorted from them (not recorded which). This TCR derives from a man aged 18 to 35 who had mild COVID-19 (a few samples of this study predate the infection). Cell type and time point are not known. V usage is TRBV5-1 and J usage is TRBJ2-2, with TRBD1 identical over 10 bases. The CDR3 sequence: CASSEGTGAGELFF. The CDR3 DNA is TGCGCCAGCAGCGAGGGGACAGGGGCCGGGGAGCTGTTTTTT.